A selection of T cell receptor beta chains follows, all from one sample in a study of blood T cell repertoires in COVID-19. The repertoire was sequenced with immunoSEQ multiplex PCR; TCRdb's copy has only in-frame clones and lacks some. The sample lists about 96,000 clones, around 90% occurring once. The sequenced sample was peripheral blood. These receptors all come from a human donor with COVID-19, enrolled during active disease. The donor label of this sample is uncertain. Each CDR3 is given with its conserved first and last residue. A D gene is named only where the DNA matches it firmly. Clone size is given for some rows only: seen once, a few or many times, or a class if the clone is expanded.

- | TRBJ2-5 | - | TRBV3-1/TRBV3-2 | TGTGCCAGCAGCGGAAGAGAGCAGGGTGCGGCCCAGTACTTC | CASSGREQGAAQYF
- | TRBJ2-7 | many | TRBV11-2 | TGTGCCAGCAGCTTAGTGGAGGGGACCGAGCAGTACTTC | CASSLVEGTEQYF
TRBD1 | TRBJ2-5 | - | TRBV5-5 | TGTGCCAGCAGTTCCGGACAGGGGATCCAAGAGACCCAGTACTTC | CASSSGQGIQETQYF
- | TRBJ1-3 | - | TRBV5-1 | TGCGCCAGCAGCCAAAGCGACTCTGGAAACACCATATATTTT | CASSQSDSGNTIYF
TRBD1 | TRBJ2-1 | - | TRBV11-2 | TGTGCCAGCAGCCCAGGGACAGGGCATGAGCAGTTCTTC | CASSPGTGHEQFF
TRBD1 | TRBJ1-5 | - | TRBV25-1 | TGTGCCAGCAGTCCAACAGGGGTCCCTCAGCCCCAGCATTTT | CASSPTGVPQPQHF
- | TRBJ2-1 | - | TRBV12-5 | TGTGCTAGTGCCAGGTCCGTCGACAGCTCCTACAATGAGCAGTTCTTC | CASARSVDSSYNEQFF
TRBD1 | TRBJ1-4 | few | TRBV19 | TGTGCCAGTAGTATAGGCCGGGACAGTACCGCAACTAATGAAAAACTGTTTTTT | CASSIGRDSTATNEKLFF
- | TRBJ2-2 | - | TRBV5-1 | TGCGCCAGCAGCTTGGTAGCGCTTACGGGTAGCACCGGGGAGCTGTTTTTT | CASSLVALTGSTGELFF
TRBD1 | TRBJ1-5 | - | TRBV5-5 | TGTGCCAGCAGCTTGGCCCAGGGGGTCAATCAGCCCCAGCATTTT | CASSLAQGVNQPQHF
- | TRBJ2-5 | - | TRBV11-1 | TGTGCCAGCAGCTTAGGGACACAAGTTCAAGAGACCCAGTACTTC | CASSLGTQVQETQYF
- | TRBJ2-5 | - | TRBV3-1/TRBV3-2 | TGTGCCAGCAGCCAAGGTCACAGGGTCGGGGAGACCCAGTACTTC | CASSQGHRVGETQYF
TRBD1 | TRBJ2-3 | - | TRBV6-5 | TGTGCCAGCAGTTATCGGGGACAGGGAGATACGCAGTATTTT | CASSYRGQGDTQYF
- | TRBJ1-2 | - | TRBV27 | TGTGCCAGCAGTTCCCTGGGTTCGGGGGGCTATGGCTACACCTTC | CASSSLGSGGYGYTF
- | TRBJ2-2 | - | TRBV5-1 | TGCGCCAGCAGCTTGAGCAGGGGATCCACCGGGGAGCTGTTTTTT | CASSLSRGSTGELFF
- | TRBJ1-3 | - | TRBV7-2 | TGTGCCAGCAGCTTATCGCGGCAGAGCTCTGGAAACACCATATATTTT | CASSLSRQSSGNTIYF
- | TRBJ2-3 | - | TRBV20-1 | TGCAGTGCTAGTAGCCCGGGTAGCACAGATACGCAGTATTTT | CSASSPGSTDTQYF
TRBD1 | TRBJ2-3 | - | TRBV5-1 | TGCGCCAGCAGCTGGGGACAGAGCACAGATACGCAGTATTTT | CASSWGQSTDTQYF
TRBD1 | TRBJ1-6 | - | TRBV7-9 | TGTGCCAGCAGCTTAGTTGGACAGGGAAATTCACCCCTCCACTTT | CASSLVGQGNSPLHF
- | TRBJ1-4 | - | TRBV5-1 | TGCGCCAGCAGCTTATTTGGGGGCGCGGGTGAAAAACTGTTTTTT | CASSLFGGAGEKLFF
TRBD1 | TRBJ2-7 | - | TRBV4-1 | TGCGCCAGCAGCCAGACTTTCCGGGACAGGGCCTCCGAGCAGTACTTC | CASSQTFRDRASEQYF
- | TRBJ2-7 | - | TRBV4-3 | TGCGCCAGCAGCCAAGGTGTCCTTTCGGGGGAGCAGTACTTC | CASSQGVLSGEQYF
- | TRBJ1-1 | once | TRBV11-3 | TGTGCCAGCAGCTTCGGGACAAACACTGAAGCTTTCTTT | CASSFGTNTEAFF
TRBD1 | TRBJ1-5 | once | TRBV19 | TGTGCCAGCCGGGGGACAGGGAGCAATCAGCCCCAGCATTTT | CASRGTGSNQPQHF
- | TRBJ2-2 | - | TRBV7-9 | TGTGCCAGCAGCTTATTAGGAGGGGCCGGGGAGCTGTTTTTT | CASSLLGGAGELFF
TRBD2 | TRBJ2-5 | - | TRBV4-2 | TGTGCCAGCAGCCCTCTAGCGGGGGGGGACGAGACCCAGTACTTC | CASSPLAGGDETQYF
TRBD2 | TRBJ2-5 | - | TRBV5-1 | TGCGCCAGCAGCTCGGGGACTAGCGGGGCCCCCCAAGAGACCCAGTACTTC | CASSSGTSGAPQETQYF
- | TRBJ1-5 | - | TRBV6-5 | TGTGCCAGCAGTCTCACGAGGGGGAAACAGCCCCAGCATTTT | CASSLTRGKQPQHF
- | TRBJ1-2 | - | TRBV12-3/TRBV12-4 | TGTGCCAGCAGCGGGGGGGGTAACTATGGCTACACCTTC | CASSGGGNYGYTF
TRBD1 | TRBJ2-2 | once | TRBV5-1 | TGCGCCAGCAGCTTCCAGGGGGCCGGGGAGCTGTTTTTT | CASSFQGAGELFF
- | TRBJ1-6 | - | TRBV2 | TGTGCCAGCAGTCACCGGGACAAGGATAATTCACCCCTCCACTTT | CASSHRDKDNSPLHF
- | TRBJ2-7 | - | TRBV28 | TGTGCCAGCAGTCTAGTAGGCTACGAGCAGTACTTC | CASSLVGYEQYF
TRBD2 | TRBJ2-2 | - | TRBV5-1 | TGCGCCAGCATTGCGGGGGCGAACACCGGGGAGCTGTTTTTT | CASIAGANTGELFF
TRBD2 | TRBJ2-1 | - | TRBV2 | TGTGCCAGCAGTGATTGGACTAGCGAAGGCAATGAGCAGTTCTTC | CASSDWTSEGNEQFF
- | TRBJ1-4 | - | TRBV3-1/TRBV3-2 | TGTGCCAGCAGCCAGGGAGTTTTTAGTGAAAAACTGTTTTTT | CASSQGVFSEKLFF
- | TRBJ2-1 | - | TRBV5-4 | TGTGCCAGCAGCTTGGGAGGCGGGGATGAGCAGTTCTTC | CASSLGGGDEQFF
TRBD1 | TRBJ1-2 | - | TRBV7-8 | TGTGCCAGCAGCCTCCGGGACAGGGGTGGTGGCGGCTACACCTTC | CASSLRDRGGGGYTF
TRBD2 | TRBJ2-2 | - | TRBV5-1 | TGCGCCAGCAGCTTGGTTCCCGGGTTTCCAGCGGGGGGCCGCACCGGGGAGCTGTTTTTT | CASSLVPGFPAGGRTGELFF
- | TRBJ1-1 | - | TRBV6-6 | TGTGCCAGCAGTTACCGGGTTGGCACTGAAGCTTTCTTT | CASSYRVGTEAFF
TRBD1 | TRBJ2-1 | - | TRBV2 | TGTGCCAGCAGATTCACCGGGACAGCGAACAATGAGCAGTTCTTC | CASRFTGTANNEQFF
TRBD1 | TRBJ2-2 | once | TRBV24-1 | TGTGCCACCAGTGATTTTAGGGGACAGGGAGAAACCGGGGAGCTGTTTTTT | CATSDFRGQGETGELFF
- | TRBJ2-1 | - | TRBV5-1 | TGCGCCAGCAGCTTAGAGCAGGGCCCCTACGACGATGAGCAGTTCTTC | CASSLEQGPYDDEQFF
- | TRBJ1-5 | - | TRBV24-1 | TGTGCCACCAGTGATCCGGACAGAGATCAGCCCCAGCATTTT | CATSDPDRDQPQHF
- | TRBJ2-5 | - | TRBV10-3 | TGTGCCATCACGGCTACCCAGGGTCTTCAAGAGACCCAGTACTTC | CAITATQGLQETQYF
- | TRBJ1-6 | - | TRBV2 | TGTGCCAGCAGTGAGGAGGGTTTCTCGGGTTCACCCCTCCACTTT | CASSEEGFSGSPLHF